What follows are 30 T cell receptor beta chains derived from one specimen sequenced in a study of yellow fever vaccine responses in identical twins (dated by TCRdb to between 2017 and 2018). Receptor libraries were prepared by RT-PCR. This sample was sequenced with an Illumina HiSeq 2500. The raw public reads went through TCRdb reprocessing: fastp at Q25, MiXCR clone calling, in-frame beta chains kept. Duplicate CDR3 protein sequences are folded into a single record with the most common DNA and genes. Within this sample are 30,000 to 40,000 distinct CDR3 sequences, with about 63% of them counted one time only. The ten largest clones capture 4.5% of the sample. This specimen was T cells from blood (PBMCs), unsorted or a sorted subset (not recorded which), taken before or after yellow fever vaccination (not recorded which). These receptors originate from a young woman who received the yellow fever vaccine. Donor details come from another sample of the same person, matched by shared clones.

V usage is TRBV20-1 and J usage is TRBJ1-5; 7 positions agree with TRBD1. The length of the CDR3 is 13 residues. V was pared by 5 bases and J by 5 bases, with 6 bases of the junction left unmatched. Germline CDR1 DFQATT, CDR2 SNEGSKA (reference sequence). This CDR3 is CSAAGQVDQPQHF. CDR3 nucleotides: TGCAGTGCTGCTGGACAGGTTGATCAGCCCCAGCATTTT.

The chain recombines TRBV25-1 with TRBJ2-1, with D hard to call. V lost 1 base to trimming and J lost 7 bases, with 2 bases between them. The germline gives CDR1 MGHDK, CDR2 SYGVNS. The CDR3 length is 11 residues. The chain's CDR3 is CASSEWNEQFF. The CDR3 DNA reads as TGTGCCAGCAGTGAATGGAATGAGCAGTTCTTC.

The chain uses TRBV29-1 and TRBJ1-5, with 7 nucleotides matching TRBD1. The CDR3 is 13 amino acids. The germline V gene has CDR1 SQVTM and CDR2 ANQGSEA. V dropped 4 bases and J dropped 4; count of bases not matched to a gene: 4. CDR3 loop: CSVGGDRNQPQHF. The CDR3 DNA is TGCAGCGTTGGGGGGGACAGAAATCAGCCCCAGCATTTT.

This clonotype was seen a few times. The chain combines TRBV28 with TRBJ2-7; 9 nucleotides line up with TRBD1. The CDR3 runs to 15 residues. Germline V gives CDR1 MDHEN, CDR2 SYDVKM. V shed 5 bases, J shed 5 bases, and the junction held 10 bases outside the gene matches. The CDR3 protein is CASSETGGGFHEQYF. Written as DNA, the CDR3 is TGTGCCAGCAGTGAAACAGGGGGCGGTTTCCACGAGCAGTACTTC.

This clonotype was counted a few times. This rearrangement joins TRBV13 to TRBJ2-5, with 8 bases matching TRBD2. Germline-derived CDR1 and CDR2 are PRHDT and FYEKMQ (reference sequence). The CDR3 consists of 15 residues. Germline trimming cut 2 bases from V and 5 bases from J; bases unmatched to any gene: 7. The CDR3 coding sequence is TGTGCCAGCAGCTTACGACGGGGGGGGATGGAGACCCAGTACTTC. It codes for CASSLRRGGMETQYF.

About this clonotype: The junction shows a germline mismatch at one end, possibly a read error. V gene TRBV12-3 or TRBV12-4 combines with J gene TRBJ2-1; D tentatively fits TRBD1 or TRBD2 (5 bases each). The CDR3 runs to 16 residues. In DNA form, the CDR3 reads TGTGCCAGCAGTCTACTAGGGGTTTACTCCTCCAATGAGCAGTTCTTC. Translating it yields CASSLLGVYSSNEQFF.

CDR3 amino acids: CASSQGLRDRGQNTEAFF. The CDR3 DNA is TGCGCCAGCAGCCAGGGATTACGGGACAGGGGTCAGAACACTGAAGCTTTCTTT. V and J are TRBV5-1 and TRBJ1-1; 10 bases align to TRBD1. J gave up 1 base and V 4 bases, and 13 bases lay outside the gene matches. Looked up from germline, CDR1 is SGHRS and CDR2 is YFSETQ. The CDR3 sequence is 18 residues long.

The rearrangement uses TRBV4-1 and TRBJ1-4; D possibly corresponds to TRBD1 (5 bases). The CDR3 is 15 amino acids. Germline V gene lookup returns CDR1 MGHRA and CDR2 YSYEKL. V lost 0 bases and J lost 5, with 10 bases in between. The CDR3 here is CASSQDQGPNEKLFF. CDR3 nucleotides: TGCGCCAGCAGCCAAGATCAGGGCCCGAATGAAAAACTGTTTTTT.

This clonotype was detected a few times. The chain couples TRBV5-4 to TRBJ2-1; no definite D call. The ends were cut back, 0 bases at V and 2 bases at J, with 6 bases in the middle. The germline V gene encodes CDR1 SGHNT and CDR2 YYREEE (reference sequence). The CDR3 loop spans 14 amino acids. The CDR3 region has the DNA TGTGCCAGCAGCTTGGAGTGGGCCTACAATGAGCAGTTCTTC. Translated, it gives CASSLEWAYNEQFF.

This clonotype was observed once. The chain couples TRBV12-3 or TRBV12-4 to TRBJ2-5, with D unclear. This CDR3 region has 13 residues. Trimming pared 8 bases from V and 5 bases from J, leaving 15 bases between. Written as DNA, the CDR3 is TGTGCCAGCGTTTTTAGCCTTGGGGAGACCCAGTACTTC. Its translation: CASVFSLGETQYF.

This clonotype was detected only a few times. This sequence joins TRBV6-7 and TRBJ2-1; D is unresolved. TRBV6-7 qualifies as an ORF whose function is uncertain. This CDR3 comprises 14 residues. The ends were cut back, 0 bases at V and 5 bases at J, with 8 bases in the middle. The chain's CDR3 is CASSYSPLNNEQFF. CDR3 nucleotides: TGTGCCAGCAGTTACTCCCCACTGAACAATGAGCAGTTCTTC.

The chain links TRBV11-1 to TRBJ2-5; 7 nucleotides agree with TRBD2. Germline V gene lookup returns CDR1 SGHAT and CDR2 FQDESV (reference sequence). Unmatched junction bases numbered 6, after V lost 4 bases and J lost 1 base. The CDR3 consists of 15 residues. The CDR3 DNA reads TGTGCCAGCAGCTCCTATGGCGGGGGCCAAGAGACCCAGTACTTC. This codes for CASSSYGGGQETQYF. Drawing the rest from reference TRBV11-1 and TRBJ2-5, the complete variable domain is EAEVAQSPRYKITEKSQAVAFWCDPISGHATLYWYRQILGQGPELLVQFQDESVVDDSQLPKDRFSAERLKGVDSTLKIQPAELGDSAMYLCASSSYGGGQETQYFGPGTRLLVL.

V and J are TRBV24-1 and TRBJ2-2; tentative D call: TRBD2 (5 bases). The germline V gene has CDR1 KGHDR and CDR2 SFDVKD. This CDR3 is 16 amino acids long. V lost 6 bases and J lost 1, with 14 bases in between. CDR3 DNA: TGTGCCACCAGTTCACGAAGACGGGAGAACACCGGGGAGCTGTTTTTT. It codes for CATSSRRRENTGELFF.

This clonotype has more than one count but fewer than ten. The chain links TRBV6-2 or TRBV6-3 to TRBJ1-2; 8 nucleotides agree with TRBD1. Trimming removed 2 bases from V and 6 bases from J; junction bases left unmatched: 5. CDR1 and CDR2 (germline): MNHEY, SVGEGT. This CDR3 comprises 14 residues. CDR3 bases: TGTGCCAGCAGTTACCTCCGGACAGGGAATGGCTACACCTTC. It translates to CASSYLRTGNGYTF.

This clonotype has a handful of counts. The rearrangement joins TRBV29-1 to TRBJ2-7; D unresolved. Trimming took off 2 bases at V and 0 bases at J, with 8 bases between the two ends. The CDR3 is made up of 13 amino acids. Germline V gives CDR1 SQVTM, CDR2 ANQGSEA. This CDR3 reads CSVETPTSYEQYF. The CDR3 nucleotides read TGCAGCGTTGAAACGCCTACCTCCTACGAGCAGTACTTC.

The chain recombines TRBV13 with TRBJ2-5, with D hard to call. This CDR3 has 14 amino acids. Germline V gene data show CDR1 as PRHDT and CDR2 as FYEKMQ (reference sequence). With 6 bases removed from V and 5 bases from J, the gap between germline ends came to 16 bases. The CDR3 DNA reads as TGTGCCAGCAGATGGGCCTCTAAGGGTGAGACCCAGTACTTC. As protein: CASRWASKGETQYF.

This CDR3 reads CASGGLSYGYTF. CDR3 DNA: TGCGCCAGCGGGGGTCTGAGCTATGGCTACACCTTC. The chain has TRBV4-1 and TRBJ1-2, with D possibly matching TRBD1 (5 bases). CDR1 is MGHRA, CDR2 YSYEKL, per germline. The length of the CDR3 is 12 residues. Trimming removed 8 bases at V and 4 bases at J, with 11 bases between.

The chain is built from TRBV5-4 and TRBJ1-5; the D gene is possibly TRBD1 (5 bases). There are 14 residues in the CDR3. Germline V gene sequence: CDR1 SGHNT, CDR2 YYREEE (reference sequence). The V end was cut by 2 bases, the J end by 3 bases, with 9 bases between. Here the CDR3 reads CASSLAGTNQPQHF. CDR3 coding DNA: TGTGCCAGCAGCTTAGCAGGGACCAATCAGCCCCAGCATTTT.

A few counts support this clonotype. In DNA form, the CDR3 reads TGTGCCAGCCTGGGACAGCTTAATTCACCCCTCCACTTT. This gives the protein CASLGQLNSPLHF. This rearrangement joins TRBV28 to TRBJ1-6; TRBD1 agrees at 7 bases. The ends lost 8 bases at V and 6 bases at J; junction bases unmatched: 4. CDR1 MDHEN and CDR2 SYDVKM come from the germline V gene. This CDR3 contains 13 residues.

The rearrangement uses TRBV18 and TRBJ2-3, with a weak D call TRBD2 (6 bases). The germline V gene has CDR1 KGHSH and CDR2 LQKENI. This CDR3 is built from 15 residues. Between the trimmed V and J ends, which lost 2 bases and 0 bases, there was a span of 9 bases. The CDR3 nucleotides are TGTGCCAGCTCACCAAGGGCGGGGAGCACAGATACGCAGTATTTT. Translation gives CASSPRAGSTDTQYF.

This sequence joins TRBV29-1 and TRBJ1-1, with 7 bases fitting TRBD1. Trimming at V came to 7 bases and at J to 8 bases, leaving 7 bases not matched to a gene. Germline CDR1 SQVTM, CDR2 ANQGSEA. CDR3 length: 11 amino acids. CDR3 DNA sequence: TGCAGCGCCGTTGACAGGGAAGAAGCTTTCTTT. Its protein product is CSAVDREEAFF.

The chain links TRBV6-5 to TRBJ2-1, with a weak D call TRBD1 (6 bases). Trimming removed 2 bases from V and 5 bases from J, with 13 bases in between. Looked up from germline, CDR1 is MNHEY and CDR2 is SVGAGI. The CDR3 has 15 amino acids. The CDR3 DNA reads TGTGCCAGCAGTTACCGAGCTGGACAGAACAATGAGCAGTTCTTC. As protein: CASSYRAGQNNEQFF.

The rearrangement links TRBV11-2 to TRBJ2-1, with 7 bases lining up with TRBD1. CDR3 length equals 17 residues. The V gene end was trimmed by 0 bases and the J gene end by 4 bases; junction bases not matched to a gene: 9. Per germline, CDR1 SGHAT and CDR2 FQNNGV. CDR3 bases: TGTGCCAGCAGCTTAGACCCACAGGGGTCGATTTACAATGAGCAGTTCTTC. It is translated as CASSLDPQGSIYNEQFF.

The gene calls are TRBV2 and TRBJ2-3; 10 positions agree with TRBD2. Germline lookup yields CDR1 SNHLY and CDR2 FYNNEI. The CDR3 loop spans 16 amino acids. Trimming at V came to 4 bases and at J to 4 bases, leaving 8 bases not matched to a gene. This CDR3 reads CASSGRASGSADTQYF. The CDR3 DNA sequence: TGTGCCAGCAGTGGAAGGGCTAGCGGGAGTGCAGATACGCAGTATTTT.

The rearrangement links TRBV2 to TRBJ1-5; possible D gene TRBD1, 5 bases. This CDR3 has 12 residues. Germline CDR1 is SNHLY and CDR2 is FYNNEI. V lost 3 bases to trimming and J lost 11 bases, with 11 bases between them. DNA for the CDR3: TGTGCCAGCAGTGATAGCGGGGGAACCCAGCATTTT. The encoded protein is CASSDSGGTQHF.

The genes are TRBV13 and TRBJ2-1, with 9 bases that match TRBD1. The germline CDR1 and CDR2 sequences are PRHDT and FYEKMQ (reference sequence). This CDR3 comprises 13 residues. V lost 11 bases to trimming and J lost 5 bases; unmatched junction nucleotides: 7. CDR3 region: CAATGTGNNEQFF. The CDR3 bases are TGTGCCGCCACCGGGACAGGGAACAATGAGCAGTTCTTC.

The V call is TRBV4-1, the J call TRBJ2-5; perhaps D is TRBD1 or TRBD2 (5 bases each). Between the trimmed V and J ends, which lost 1 base and 5 bases, there was a span of 11 bases. Germline CDR1 MGHRA, CDR2 YSYEKL. This CDR3 has 14 residues. CDR3 nucleotides: TGCGCCAGCAGCCAAGTTCCCAGGGAGGAGACCCAGTACTTC. This codes for CASSQVPREETQYF.

V and J are TRBV5-1 and TRBJ2-3; 8 positions agree with TRBD2. Trimming took 5 bases from V and 1 from J; bases not matched to a gene: 6. The CDR3 runs to 15 residues. Germline V lookup: CDR1 SGHRS, CDR2 YFSETQ. The CDR3 loop is CASRVLSGGTDTQYF. The CDR3 nucleotides read TGCGCCAGCAGGGTCCTTAGCGGGGGCACAGATACGCAGTATTTT.

This clonotype was seen a handful of times. The chain uses TRBV6-1 and TRBJ1-6; the D is unclear. V was trimmed by 5 bases and J by 4 bases, leaving 6 bases between them. The CDR3 runs to 13 residues. Germline V gives CDR1 MNHNS, CDR2 SASEGT. The CDR3 nucleotides read TGTGCCAGCAGTCAACAGTATAATTCACCCCTCCACTTT. Amino acid sequence: CASSQQYNSPLHF.

This clonotype appeared a few times. This CDR3 is CASSLTGLDRNEQFF. The CDR3 nucleotides read TGTGCCAGCAGCCTTACCGGACTAGATAGGAATGAGCAGTTCTTC. This chain connects TRBV16 to TRBJ2-1; 7 bases fit TRBD2. The length of the CDR3 is 15 residues. The germline V gene encodes CDR1 KGHSY and CDR2 FQNENV. Trimming took 4 bases from V and 7 from J; bases not matched to a gene: 10.